These 2 T cell receptor beta chains originate from one sample sequenced in a study of T cells after yellow fever vaccination. TCRdb ran MiXCR on the 5' RACE reads and lists one entry per CDR3 protein. The table records hundreds of thousands of distinct CDR3 sequences, more than 9% of them present only once. This specimen consisted of PBMCs, obtained on the day of the yellow fever booster vaccination. These receptors all come from a man aged 30 to 39 who received the YFV17D yellow fever vaccine.

The V gene is TRBV20-1, the J gene TRBJ2-2; no clear D. This CDR3 comprises 13 residues. Trimming took 5 bases from V and 0 from J, leaving 7 bases between them. Germline V CDR1 and CDR2: DFQATT, SNEGSKA (reference sequence). The DNA for the CDR3 is TGCAGTGCTCCCAGGACGAACACCGGGGAGCTGTTTTTT. It encodes CSAPRTNTGELFF.

The genes are TRBV7-9 and TRBJ2-1; TRBD2 matches at 8 bases. The germline V gene encodes CDR1 SEHNR and CDR2 FQNEAQ (reference sequence). V gave up 5 bases and J gave up 8 bases; unmatched junction bases: 5. The CDR3 consists of 13 residues. Here the CDR3 reads CASSPGLAHEQFF. The DNA for the CDR3 is TGTGCCAGCAGCCCCGGACTAGCACATGAGCAGTTCTTC.